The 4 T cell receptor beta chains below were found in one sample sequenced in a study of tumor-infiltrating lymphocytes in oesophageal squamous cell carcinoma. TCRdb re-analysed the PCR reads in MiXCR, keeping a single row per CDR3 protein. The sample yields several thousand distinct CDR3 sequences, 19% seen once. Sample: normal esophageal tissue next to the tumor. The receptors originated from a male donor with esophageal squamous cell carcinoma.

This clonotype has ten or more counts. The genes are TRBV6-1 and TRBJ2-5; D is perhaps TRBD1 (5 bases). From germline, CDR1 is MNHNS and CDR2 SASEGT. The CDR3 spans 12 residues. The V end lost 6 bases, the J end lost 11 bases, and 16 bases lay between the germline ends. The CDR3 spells CASRGQLNEQYF. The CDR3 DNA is TGTGCCAGCAGGGGGCAGTTGAATGAGCAGTACTTC.

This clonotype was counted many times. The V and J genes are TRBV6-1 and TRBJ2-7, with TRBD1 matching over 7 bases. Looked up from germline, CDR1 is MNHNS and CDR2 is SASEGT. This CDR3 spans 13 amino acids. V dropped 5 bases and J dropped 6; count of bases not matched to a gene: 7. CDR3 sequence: CASSNTGDGEQYF. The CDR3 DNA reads TGTGCCAGCAGTAACACAGGGGATGGCGAGCAGTACTTC.

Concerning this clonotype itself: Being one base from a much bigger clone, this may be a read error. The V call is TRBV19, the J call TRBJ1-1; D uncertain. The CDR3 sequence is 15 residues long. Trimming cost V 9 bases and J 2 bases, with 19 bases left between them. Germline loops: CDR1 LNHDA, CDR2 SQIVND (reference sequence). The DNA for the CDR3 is TGTGCCAGGAGTTCCGGACGCCACTCAAACACTGAAGCTTTCTTT. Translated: CARSSGRHSNTEAFF.

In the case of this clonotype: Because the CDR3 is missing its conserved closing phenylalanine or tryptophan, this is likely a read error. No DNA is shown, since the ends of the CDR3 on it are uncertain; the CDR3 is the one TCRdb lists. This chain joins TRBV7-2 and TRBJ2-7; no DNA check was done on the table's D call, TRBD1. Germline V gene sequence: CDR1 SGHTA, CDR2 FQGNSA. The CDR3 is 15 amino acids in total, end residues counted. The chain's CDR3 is CASSRQGDSPLHFGS.